The 18 T cell receptor beta chains below all came from one sample that was sequenced in a study of technical replicates of blood from several donors. TCRdb's copy holds only in-frame clones and misses some; the assay was immunoSEQ multiplex PCR. This sample yields 65,000 to 95,000 clones, of which approximately 97% are seen a single time; about 0.27% belongs to the top ten. The sample was T cells isolated from PBMCs. Every receptor here comes from a human donor in good health.

This clone came up once. The chain couples TRBV10-3 to TRBJ1-5, with a weak D call TRBD1 (5 bases). Per germline, CDR1 ENHRY and CDR2 SYGVKD. The CDR3 has 15 residues. V was trimmed by 3 bases and J by 0 bases, leaving 9 bases between them. CDR3 DNA sequence: TGTGCCATCAGTGACAGCAGGGATAGCAATCAGCCCCAGCATTTT. As protein: CAISDSRDSNQPQHF.

Details on this clone: This same CDR3 is encoded by further DNA sequences in the sample. The chain recombines TRBV20-1 with TRBJ2-7; D is uncertain. The CDR3 spans 11 residues. With 3 bases removed from V and 3 bases from J, the gap between germline ends came to 6 bases. The germline V gene has CDR1 DFQATT and CDR2 SNEGSKA (reference sequence). Here the CDR3 DNA reads TGCAGTGCTAGCCGAGGCTACGAGCAGTACTTC. Translated: CSASRGYEQYF.

The rearrangement links TRBV27 to TRBJ2-1; 8 nucleotides align to TRBD2. There are 15 residues in the CDR3. Trimming cost V 6 bases and J 9 bases; bases outside gene matches: 13. CDR1 MNHEY and CDR2 SMNVEV come from the germline V gene (reference sequence). The CDR3 sequence: CASSTGLAQAGEQFF. CDR3 bases: TGTGCCAGCAGCACTGGACTAGCCCAGGCGGGTGAGCAGTTCTTC.

This clone was seen once. This rearrangement joins TRBV9 to TRBJ2-7; maybe TRBD2 (5 bases). This CDR3 has 16 amino acids. Germline V CDR1 and CDR2: SGDLS, YYNGEE. The V and J ends lost 0 bases and 2 bases respectively, with 15 bases between them. The CDR3 loop is CASSVDYSGITYEQYF. The CDR3 DNA reads TGTGCCAGCAGCGTAGATTACAGCGGAATTACCTACGAGCAGTACTTC.

The V gene is TRBV14, the J gene TRBJ1-2; D ambiguous. Germline V gives CDR1 SGHDN, CDR2 FVKESK. Trimming stripped 4 bases from V and 4 bases from J, with 16 bases between. This CDR3 is 15 amino acids long. The CDR3 DNA sequence: TGTGCCAGCAGCCTCGCGGATCGGACTATCTATGGCTACACCTTC. Residues: CASSLADRTIYGYTF.

The chain recombines TRBV11-3 with TRBJ1-3; D remains unclear. V was pared by 6 bases and J by 0 bases, with 12 bases between. In germline, CDR1 is SGHNT, CDR2 YENEEA. The length of the CDR3 is 15 residues. The CDR3 region has the DNA TGTGCCAGCAGTTTCTCAGGTATCTCTGGAAACACCATATATTTT. Translated, it gives CASSFSGISGNTIYF. The whole variable domain, remainder taken from reference TRBV11-3 and TRBJ1-3, is EAGVVQSPRYKIIEKKQPVAFWCNPISGHNTLYWYLQNLGQGPELLIRYENEEAVDDSQLPKDRFSAERLKGVDSTLKIQPAELGDSAVYLCASSFSGISGNTIYFGEGSWLTVV.

The genes are TRBV19 and TRBJ2-7; D is perhaps TRBD2 (6 bases). CDR1 and CDR2 from the germline V gene are LNHDA and SQIVND (reference sequence). The CDR3 has 15 residues. Between the trimmed V and J ends, which lost 2 bases and 5 bases, there was a span of 16 bases. CDR3 DNA sequence: TGTGCCAGTAGTATAATCACAGCGGGCTCGAACGAGCAGTACTTC. This codes for CASSIITAGSNEQYF.

V and J are TRBV6-4 and TRBJ2-3; 7 positions agree with TRBD1. This CDR3 has 15 amino acids. The V segment lost 2 bases and the J segment 2 bases; nucleotides outside the gene matches: 4. Germline V lookup: CDR1 MRHNA, CDR2 SNTAGT. The CDR3 DNA follows: TGTGCCAGCAGTGACGAACAGGGGTCCACAGATACGCAGTATTTT. Its protein is CASSDEQGSTDTQYF.

In nucleotides, the CDR3 is TGCGCCAGCAGCCAAGACGGCGGGAGTTTTATAGATACGCAGTATTTT. Translation: CASSQDGGSFIDTQYF. The chain is built from TRBV4-3 and TRBJ2-3; 7 bases are shared with TRBD2. The trim removed 0 bases at V and 5 bases at J, leaving 8 bases unmatched. This CDR3 region has 16 residues. From germline, CDR1 is LGHNA and CDR2 YSLEER.

This chain joins TRBV6-5 and TRBJ1-2, with TRBD1 matching 8 bases. Germline V gene sequence: CDR1 MNHEY, CDR2 SVGAGI. The length of the CDR3 is 14 residues. The V gene end was trimmed by 4 bases and the J gene end by 4 bases; junction bases not matched to a gene: 5. For the CDR3, the DNA is TGTGCCAGCAGTTCAGGGGGCCCCCTCTATGGCTACACCTTC. This translates into CASSSGGPLYGYTF.

The chain is built from TRBV30 and TRBJ1-3, with D maybe TRBD1 (5 bases). Trimming took 6 bases from V and 1 from J, leaving 7 bases between them. This CDR3 spans 12 amino acids. From germline, CDR1 is GTSNPN and CDR2 SVGIG (reference sequence). The DNA of the CDR3 is TGTGCCTGTGGGACTTCTGGAAACACCATATATTTT. The encoded protein is CACGTSGNTIYF.

V gene TRBV9 combines with J gene TRBJ2-3; no definite D call. CDR3 length equals 12 residues. CDR1 SGDLS and CDR2 YYNGEE come from the germline V gene. Trimming stripped 4 bases from V and 3 bases from J, with 6 bases between. In nucleotides, the CDR3 is TGTGCCAGCAGCCCATTTACAGATACGCAGTATTTT. Amino acids: CASSPFTDTQYF.

The J gene is TRBJ2-2, the V gene TRBV5-1; D perhaps matches TRBD2 (5 bases). V lost 0 bases, J lost 8 bases, and 14 bases lay in between. The CDR3 sequence is 15 residues long. In germline, CDR1 is SGHRS, CDR2 YFSETQ. The CDR3 nucleotides are TGCGCCAGCAGCTTGGGAAGCGGTAGCTTAGGGGAGCTGTTTTTT. Translating it yields CASSLGSGSLGELFF. Based on the CDR3 plus reference TRBV5-1 and TRBJ2-2, the full variable domain is KAGVTQTPRYLIKTRGQQVTLSCSPISGHRSVSWYQQTPGQGLQFLFEYFSETQRNKGNFPGRFSGRQFSNSRSEMNVSTLELGDSALYLCASSLGSGSLGELFFGEGSRLTVL.

The chain joins TRBV23-1 to TRBJ2-7; 11 bases agree with TRBD2. TRBV23-1 belongs to the ORF category, with a function that is uncertain. The J segment lost 3 bases and the V segment lost 8 bases, leaving 9 bases of the junction unmatched. The CDR3 has 15 amino acids. The CDR3 spells CASLSTSGIHYEQYF. The CDR3 nucleotides read TGCGCCAGCCTTTCGACTAGCGGGATCCACTACGAGCAGTACTTC.

The chain joins TRBV7-9 to TRBJ1-2; 8 nucleotides align to TRBD1. Germline CDR1 is SEHNR and CDR2 is FQNEAQ (reference sequence). V was pared by 0 bases and J by 2 bases, with 2 bases of the junction left unmatched. The CDR3 loop spans 15 amino acids. CDR3 sequence (DNA): TGTGCCAGCAGCTTAGCCAACAGGGGGAACTATGGCTACACCTTC. The encoded protein is CASSLANRGNYGYTF. The full variable domain, in which reference TRBV7-9 and TRBJ1-2 provide the parts outside the CDR3, is DTGVSQNPRHKITKRGQNVTFRCDPISEHNRLYWYRQTLGQGPEFLTYFQNEAQLEKSRLLSDRFSAERPKGSFSTLEIQRTEQGDSAMYLCASSLANRGNYGYTFGSGTRLTVV.

The chain employs TRBV4-1 and TRBJ1-4; D is perhaps TRBD1 (6 bases). Looked up from germline, CDR1 is MGHRA and CDR2 is YSYEKL. Trimming stripped 2 bases from V and 0 bases from J, with 13 bases between. The CDR3 has 17 amino acids. CDR3 DNA: TGCGCCAGCAGCCAAAGACAGGCAGCCACAACTAATGAAAAACTGTTTTTT. This codes for CASSQRQAATTNEKLFF.

The chain has TRBV5-4 and TRBJ2-7, with 7 bases that match TRBD1. V shed 2 bases, J shed 0 bases, and the junction held 2 bases outside the gene matches. The CDR3 spans 14 residues. Germline CDR1 reads SGHNT; CDR2 reads YYREEE (reference sequence). CDR3 sequence: CASSLGTASYEQYF. Written as DNA, the CDR3 is TGTGCCAGCAGCTTAGGGACAGCCTCCTACGAGCAGTACTTC.

The rearrangement links TRBV11-1 to TRBJ1-1; D unclear. The CDR3 consists of 14 residues. Trimming left V 6 bases short and J 5 bases short, with 16 bases between. Germline V gene lookup returns CDR1 SGHAT and CDR2 FQDESV (reference sequence). In nucleotides, the CDR3 is TGTGCCAGCAGGCCATCCCAGTGGGAGACTGAAGCTTTCTTT. Protein: CASRPSQWETEAFF. Full variable domain (missing parts from reference TRBV11-1 and TRBJ1-1): EAEVAQSPRYKITEKSQAVAFWCDPISGHATLYWYRQILGQGPELLVQFQDESVVDDSQLPKDRFSAERLKGVDSTLKIQPAELGDSAMYLCASRPSQWETEAFFGQGTRLTVV.